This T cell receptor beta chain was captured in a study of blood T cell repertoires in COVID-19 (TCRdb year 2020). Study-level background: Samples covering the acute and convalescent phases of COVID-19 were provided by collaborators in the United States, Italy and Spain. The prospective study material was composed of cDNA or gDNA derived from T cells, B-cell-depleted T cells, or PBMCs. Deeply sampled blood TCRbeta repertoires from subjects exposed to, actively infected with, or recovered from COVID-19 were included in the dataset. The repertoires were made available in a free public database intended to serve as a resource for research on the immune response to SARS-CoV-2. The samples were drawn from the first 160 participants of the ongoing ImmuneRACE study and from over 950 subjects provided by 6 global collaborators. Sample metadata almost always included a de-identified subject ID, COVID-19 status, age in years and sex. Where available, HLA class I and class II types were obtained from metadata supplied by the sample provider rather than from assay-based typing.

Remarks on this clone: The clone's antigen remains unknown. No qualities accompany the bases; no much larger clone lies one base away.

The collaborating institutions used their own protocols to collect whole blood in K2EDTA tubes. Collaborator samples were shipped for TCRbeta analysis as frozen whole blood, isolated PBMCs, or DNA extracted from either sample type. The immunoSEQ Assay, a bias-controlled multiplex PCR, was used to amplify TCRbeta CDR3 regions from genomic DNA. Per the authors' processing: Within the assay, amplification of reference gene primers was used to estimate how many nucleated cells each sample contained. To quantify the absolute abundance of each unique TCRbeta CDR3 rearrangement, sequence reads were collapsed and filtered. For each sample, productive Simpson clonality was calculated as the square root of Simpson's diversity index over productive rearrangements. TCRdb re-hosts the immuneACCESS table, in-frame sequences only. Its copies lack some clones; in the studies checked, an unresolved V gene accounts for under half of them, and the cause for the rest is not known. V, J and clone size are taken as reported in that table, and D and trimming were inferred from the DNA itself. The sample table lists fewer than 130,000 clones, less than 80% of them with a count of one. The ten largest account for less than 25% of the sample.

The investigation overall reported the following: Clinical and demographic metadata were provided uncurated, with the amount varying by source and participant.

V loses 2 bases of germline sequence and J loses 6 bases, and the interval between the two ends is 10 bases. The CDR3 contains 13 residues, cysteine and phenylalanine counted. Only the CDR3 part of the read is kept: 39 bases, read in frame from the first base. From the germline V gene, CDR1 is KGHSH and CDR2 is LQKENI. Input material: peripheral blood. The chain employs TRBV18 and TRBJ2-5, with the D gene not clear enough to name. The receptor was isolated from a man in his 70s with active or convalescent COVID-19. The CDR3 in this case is CASSPAQPKTQYF. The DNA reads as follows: TGTGCCAGCTCACCAGCACAGCCGAAGACCCAGTACTTC.